The next 23 T cell receptor beta chains were all read from a single sample in a study of shared clonotypes between healthy human individuals. Using immunoSEQ multiplex PCR, the repertoire was profiled, and TCRdb retains in-frame clones only, with some absent. Of 2 million to 3 million clones in the sample, over 85% were seen once. The sample was naive CD4+ T cells from PBMCs. The sample's subset: CD45RA+ positively selected. Receptors originate from a man aged 18 to 35 in good health. Some clones in this sample may be carry-over from other donors' samples.

This clone was seen only once. The DNA of the CDR3 is TGTGCCAGCTCACCTAGCCAAACAGGTTTTGGCAATCAGCCCCAGCATTTT. Translation: CASSPSQTGFGNQPQHF. The genes are TRBV18 and TRBJ1-5; D might be TRBD1 (5 bases). The V gene's germline CDR1 is KGHSH and CDR2 LQKENI. This CDR3 region has 17 residues. V was cut by 3 bases and J by 2 bases, with 17 bases left in between.

The rearrangement uses TRBV10-3 and TRBJ2-3; possible D gene TRBD2, 6 bases. The CDR3 extends over 15 amino acids. V lost 6 bases and J 3 bases, leaving 16 bases between the germline ends. Germline CDR1 is ENHRY and CDR2 is SYGVKD. As DNA, the CDR3 is TGTGCCATCAGAGACCGGGACTTAGGAACAGATACGCAGTATTTT. This codes for CAIRDRDLGTDTQYF.

This sequence joins TRBV7-9 and TRBJ2-3, with a tentative D call TRBD1 (6 bases). V gave up 1 base and J gave up 6 bases, with 11 bases separating them. Germline V CDR1 and CDR2: SEHNR, FQNEAQ (reference sequence). This CDR3 comprises 14 residues. The CDR3 DNA reads as TGTGCCAGCAGCTTAGATCAGGGGCGGGATACGCAGTATTTT. It is translated as CASSLDQGRDTQYF.

The rearrangement uses TRBV6-6 and TRBJ2-7; the match to TRBD1 covers 11 bases. The CDR3 totals 16 residues. Trimming removed 7 bases from V and 3 bases from J; junction bases left unmatched: 11. CDR1 MNHNY and CDR2 SVGAGI come from the germline V gene (reference sequence). The chain's CDR3 is CASTGGPGQGDYEQYF. Here the CDR3 DNA reads TGTGCCAGCACCGGGGGACCGGGACAGGGGGACTACGAGCAGTACTTC.

The CDR3 loop is CASRTNRGPPEAGELFF. For the CDR3, the DNA is TGTGCCAGCAGGACGAACCGGGGCCCACCTGAAGCCGGGGAGCTGTTTTTT. The chain couples TRBV7-9 to TRBJ2-2; D may be TRBD1 or TRBD2 (5 bases each). V lost 6 bases to trimming and J lost 6 bases, with 23 bases between them. This CDR3 spans 17 amino acids. Germline V gives CDR1 SEHNR, CDR2 FQNEAQ (reference sequence).

In this sample, this clone turned up once. This sequence joins TRBV7-6 and TRBJ2-2, with D maybe TRBD1 (5 bases). The CDR3 totals 16 residues. CDR1 SGHVS and CDR2 FNYEAQ come from the germline V gene. Trimming shortened V by 5 bases and J by 0 bases, and 13 bases separated the two germline ends. DNA of the CDR3: TGTGCCAGCAGCCTATTGGACACCGCGAACACCGGGGAGCTGTTTTTT. Translation gives CASSLLDTANTGELFF.

The rearrangement links TRBV6-5 to TRBJ2-7; tentatively, D is TRBD1 or TRBD2 (6 bases each). The CDR3 runs to 16 residues. CDR1 MNHEY and CDR2 SVGAGI come from the germline V gene. V lost 2 bases and J 1 base, leaving 15 bases between the germline ends. Here the CDR3 reads CASSYASEGGSYEQYF. For the CDR3, the DNA is TGTGCCAGCAGTTACGCGTCGGAGGGGGGTTCCTACGAGCAGTACTTC.

This sequence joins TRBV6-5 and TRBJ2-2; 9 bases are a match to TRBD1. J gave up 4 bases and V 5 bases, and 5 bases lay outside the gene matches. Looked up from germline, CDR1 is MNHEY and CDR2 is SVGAGI. This CDR3 has 15 amino acids. The CDR3 DNA sequence: TGTGCCAGCAGTCTGGGACAGGGTGGCACCGGGGAGCTGTTTTTT. It yields the protein CASSLGQGGTGELFF.

This clone was recorded only once. This chain joins TRBV6-5 and TRBJ2-2; no reliable D call. CDR1 is MNHEY and CDR2 is SVGAGI in the germline V gene. V lost 2 bases and J lost 0, with 10 bases in between. The CDR3 runs to 16 residues. The CDR3 loop is CASSYRAATNTGELFF. The CDR3 region has the DNA TGTGCCAGCAGTTACCGGGCAGCCACGAACACCGGGGAGCTGTTTTTT.

The gene calls are TRBV6-5 and TRBJ2-1; 8 nucleotides match TRBD2. Germline V gene sequence: CDR1 MNHEY, CDR2 SVGAGI. This CDR3 has 13 residues. V trimming: 7 bases; J trimming: 7 bases; junction bases outside the gene matches: 6. The CDR3 DNA reads as TGTGCCAGCAAGGGCGGGAGGCGTAATGAGCAGTTCTTC. Amino acid sequence: CASKGGRRNEQFF.

The chain is built from TRBV18 and TRBJ2-7; 7 nucleotides agree with TRBD1. This CDR3 comprises 16 residues. V gave up 3 bases and J gave up 0 bases; unmatched junction bases: 8. Germline-derived CDR1 and CDR2 are KGHSH and LQKENI. The CDR3 coding sequence is TGTGCCAGCTCACCCAGACAGGGAACTCTCTCCTACGAGCAGTACTTC. As protein: CASSPRQGTLSYEQYF.

As for this clone: Other DNA sequences in this sample translate to the same CDR3. This chain uses TRBV5-1 with TRBJ2-1; 11 bases are a match to TRBD2. V lost 0 bases, J lost 6 bases, and 5 bases stayed unmatched. CDR1 is SGHRS and CDR2 is YFSETQ in the germline V gene. CDR3 length: 16 amino acids. The CDR3 loop is CASSLGLAGGANEQFF. The CDR3 nucleotides are TGCGCCAGCAGCTTGGGGCTAGCGGGAGGTGCCAATGAGCAGTTCTTC.

This clone was detected only once. The chain links TRBV19 to TRBJ1-2, with D perhaps TRBD1 (6 bases). This CDR3 spans 15 amino acids. CDR1 is LNHDA and CDR2 is SQIVND in the germline V gene (reference sequence). Trimming removed 4 bases at V and 3 bases at J, with 15 bases between. The CDR3 DNA sequence: TGTGCCAGTAGTAACCCCGGAGCAGGGGACTATGGCTACACCTTC. Translation gives CASSNPGAGDYGYTF.

The chain recombines TRBV28 with TRBJ1-4; D is unclear. CDR3 length: 16 residues. V lost 6 bases to trimming and J lost 0 bases, with 14 bases between them. Per germline, CDR1 MDHEN and CDR2 SYDVKM. Written as DNA, the CDR3 is TGTGCCAGCAGCCCCTGGGCGGGCCCAACTAATGAAAAACTGTTTTTT. Amino acids: CASSPWAGPTNEKLFF.

The V call is TRBV18, the J call TRBJ2-3; D possibly corresponds to TRBD2 (6 bases). CDR1 and CDR2 from the germline V gene are KGHSH and LQKENI. Trimming took off 0 bases at V and 6 bases at J, with 19 bases between the two ends. This CDR3 contains 17 residues. The CDR3 nucleotides are TGTGCCAGCTCACCACCGGGGGGAGGCGTCGTCGTCGATACGCAGTATTTT. As protein: CASSPPGGGVVVDTQYF.

On this clone itself: Other DNA sequences in the same sample also yield this CDR3. The chain recombines TRBV7-3 with TRBJ2-6; no reliable D call. This CDR3 contains 13 residues. Germline V lookup: CDR1 SGHTA, CDR2 FQGTGA. Deletions cut 5 bases from V and 4 bases from J, with 6 bases between. The CDR3 spells CASSPPGANVLTF. Here the CDR3 DNA reads TGTGCCAGCAGCCCTCCGGGGGCCAACGTCCTGACTTTC.

This clone has only one observation. Other DNA sequences in the same sample also yield this CDR3. The chain employs TRBV7-9 and TRBJ2-3; D gene unclear. This CDR3 has 12 amino acids. Trimming took 3 bases from V and 4 from J, leaving 5 bases between them. The germline CDR1 and CDR2 sequences are SEHNR and FQNEAQ (reference sequence). CDR3 coding DNA: TGTGCCAGCAGCTTCGTCTCAGATACGCAGTATTTT. It specifies CASSFVSDTQYF.

This chain uses TRBV6-9 with TRBJ2-1; a weak D match, TRBD1 (5 bases). The germline V gene has CDR1 MNHGY and CDR2 SVAAGI. CDR3 length equals 11 residues. V was shortened by 9 bases and J by 9 bases, with 12 bases between the two germline ends. The DNA of the CDR3 is TGTGCCAGGAGAAAGGGGTGTGAGCAGTTCTTC. Translated, it gives CARRKGCEQFF.

The J gene is TRBJ1-3, the V gene TRBV5-1; D is unclear. Germline V gene sequence: CDR1 SGHRS, CDR2 YFSETQ. This CDR3 has 15 amino acids. Trimming shortened V by 4 bases and J by 8 bases, and 19 bases separated the two germline ends. The DNA for the CDR3 is TGCGCCAGCAGCCTAGGAGCGGCAGCCCCAGACACCATATATTTT. As protein: CASSLGAAAPDTIYF.

This chain connects TRBV5-6 to TRBJ2-1; the match to TRBD2 covers 8 bases. Per the germline V gene, CDR1 is SGHDT and CDR2 is YYEEEE. CDR3 length equals 16 residues. V shed 2 bases and J 2 bases; nucleotides not matched to a gene: 6. CDR3 in DNA: TGTGCCAGCAGCTTACGGGGGGGCAGCACCTACAATGAGCAGTTCTTC. Translated: CASSLRGGSTYNEQFF.

The V gene is TRBV5-1, the J gene TRBJ2-1; unclear D gene. CDR3 length: 14 residues. Germline V lookup: CDR1 SGHRS, CDR2 YFSETQ. The V end lost 0 bases, the J end lost 6 bases, and 10 bases lay between the germline ends. The CDR3 loop is CASSLDPPPNEQFF. CDR3 coding DNA: TGCGCCAGCAGCTTGGACCCTCCCCCCAATGAGCAGTTCTTC. The whole variable domain, filled in from reference TRBV5-1 and TRBJ2-1, reads KAGVTQTPRYLIKTRGQQVTLSCSPISGHRSVSWYQQTPGQGLQFLFEYFSETQRNKGNFPGRFSGRQFSNSRSEMNVSTLELGDSALYLCASSLDPPPNEQFFGPGTRLTVL.

The chain employs TRBV29-1 and TRBJ2-1, with TRBD2 identical over 10 bases. V lost 4 bases to trimming and J lost 6 bases; unmatched junction nucleotides: 3. Germline loops: CDR1 SQVTM, CDR2 ANQGSEA. This CDR3 is 13 amino acids long. CDR3 nucleotides: TGCAGCGTTGGGGGACTAGCGATCAATGAGCAGTTCTTC. This gives the protein CSVGGLAINEQFF.

V gene TRBV6-6 combines with J gene TRBJ2-5; TRBD1 agrees at 8 bases. Germline assignment: CDR1 MNHNY and CDR2 SVGAGI (reference sequence). The CDR3 has 14 amino acids. Trimming removed 6 bases from V and 4 bases from J; junction bases left unmatched: 7. The chain's CDR3 is CASSDRGQGETQYF. The DNA for the CDR3 is TGTGCCAGCAGCGACAGGGGCCAGGGAGAGACCCAGTACTTC.